This TCR beta chain stems from a study of CD8 T cells in ankylosing spondylitis. General study findings and limits: Characteristic of ankylosing spondylitis blood, it appeared, was a TCR beta motif comprising eight highly homologous variants. Significant enrichment of disease-linked clones was reported in matched ankylosing spondylitis synovial fluid. Previously reported in reactive arthritis synovial fluid and blood were some of the motif variants.

This clonotype has just a few counts. Its specificity is not known. A quantitative 5'-RACE method, one with molecular barcodes, was used to make TCR beta libraries. MiXCR, applied by TCRdb to the 5' RACE reads, yields one record per CDR3 protein. The sample shows about 24,000 distinct CDR3 sequences, roughly 13% of them seen only once. This CDR3 spans 15 amino acids. J was trimmed by 5 bases and V by 3 bases; bases with no gene match: 9. Per germline, CDR1 DFQATT and CDR2 SNEGSKA (reference sequence). The sequenced sample was blood. The chain joins TRBV20-1 to TRBJ1-5; the match to TRBD1 covers 8 bases. The receptor's source is a male donor with ankylosing spondylitis or in good health (not recorded which). The CDR3 DNA reads TGCAGTGCTAGTTCATTGTGGGGACAGGATCAGCCCCAGCATTTT. Translated, it gives CSASSLWGQDQPQHF.